One and the same sample provided the 18 T cell receptor beta chains below, sequenced in a study of cytomegalovirus exposure and HLA in healthy donors. In the PCR, 60 Vbeta and 13 Jbeta primers were used. The assay was immunoSEQ multiplex PCR, and TCRdb's table has in-frame clones only and misses some. The sample comprises about 140,000 clones, almost 85% of which are singletons, and 3.2% rests with the top ten. The specimen sequenced was PBMCs. Receptors were obtained from a man younger than 35 in good health and CMV-seropositive.

This rearrangement joins TRBV28 to TRBJ1-4, with 7 bases aligning to TRBD1. CDR3 length equals 14 residues. V gave up 4 bases and J gave up 3 bases; unmatched junction bases: 2. Germline V gene data show CDR1 as MDHEN and CDR2 as SYDVKM. The CDR3 nucleotides read TGTGCCAGCAGTTGGGGACAGCCTAATGAAAAACTGTTTTTT. It translates to CASSWGQPNEKLFF.

The chain uses TRBV19 and TRBJ2-1; TRBD2 agrees at 7 bases. CDR1 and CDR2 from the germline V gene are LNHDA and SQIVND (reference sequence). The V gene end was trimmed by 3 bases and the J gene end by 2 bases; junction bases not matched to a gene: 1. CDR3 length: 14 amino acids. CDR3 nucleotide sequence: TGTGCCAGTAGTATTGGGGGGGCCTACAATGAGCAGTTCTTC. Its protein is CASSIGGAYNEQFF.

V usage is TRBV5-4 and J usage is TRBJ1-4; 7 positions match TRBD1. J lost 0 bases, V lost 4 bases, and 6 bases had no gene match. The germline CDR1 and CDR2 sequences are SGHNT and YYREEE (reference sequence). The CDR3 runs 16 residues. CDR3 sequence reads: CASSQQGEATNEKLFF. The CDR3 DNA sequence: TGTGCCAGCAGCCAGCAGGGGGAAGCAACTAATGAAAAACTGTTTTTT.

This clone has only one observation. In nucleotides, the CDR3 is TGTGCCAGCAGTTTAGCGGGAGGGCCGTACGAGCAGTACTTC. It specifies CASSLAGGPYEQYF. The chain uses TRBV28 and TRBJ2-7, with TRBD2 matching 9 bases. The CDR3 is 14 residues long. Per germline, CDR1 MDHEN and CDR2 SYDVKM. Losses at the gene ends were 2 bases for V and 4 bases for J; bases not matched to a gene: 3.

The chain is built from TRBV28 and TRBJ1-2; D is uncertain. Germline-derived CDR1 and CDR2 are MDHEN and SYDVKM. With 1 base removed from V and 8 bases from J, the gap between germline ends came to 8 bases. This CDR3 spans 12 amino acids. Here the CDR3 reads CASSLSSSGYTF. CDR3 DNA: TGTGCCAGCAGTTTATCGTCGAGCGGCTACACCTTC.

This clone was detected only a few times. The rearrangement uses TRBV27 and TRBJ1-4; D is unresolved. The V end lost 5 bases, the J end lost 3 bases, and 10 bases lay between the germline ends. Germline loops: CDR1 MNHEY, CDR2 SMNVEV (reference sequence). CDR3 size: 14 residues. The CDR3 sequence is CASSIHPANEKLFF. The CDR3 DNA reads as TGTGCCAGCAGTATACATCCCGCTAATGAAAAACTGTTTTTT.

The V gene is TRBV4-1, the J gene TRBJ2-7; TRBD1 matches at 8 bases. V lost 3 bases, J lost 3 bases, and 4 bases stayed unmatched. Germline V lookup: CDR1 MGHRA, CDR2 YSYEKL. CDR3 length: 14 amino acids. This CDR3 is CASSHRTGHYEQYF. The CDR3 coding sequence is TGCGCCAGCAGCCATAGGACAGGGCACTACGAGCAGTACTTC.

The chain combines TRBV27 with TRBJ2-2, with unresolved D. CDR3 length equals 16 residues. Germline loops: CDR1 MNHEY, CDR2 SMNVEV (reference sequence). Trimming stripped 4 bases from V and 0 bases from J, with 12 bases between. This chain's CDR3 is CASSSRHRPNTGELFF. The CDR3, as DNA: TGTGCCAGCAGTTCCCGACACCGCCCGAACACCGGGGAGCTGTTTTTT.

The chain carries TRBV2 and TRBJ2-7; 10 bases match TRBD1. Trimming cost V 2 bases and J 5 bases; bases outside gene matches: 6. Germline V gives CDR1 SNHLY, CDR2 FYNNEI. This CDR3 region has 15 residues. CDR3 region: CASSELGQGPNEQYF. DNA of the CDR3: TGTGCCAGCAGTGAACTGGGACAGGGGCCCAACGAGCAGTACTTC.

The chain employs TRBV13 and TRBJ2-2; the match to TRBD2 covers 12 bases. Unmatched junction bases numbered 5, after V lost 6 bases and J lost 0 bases. The CDR3 covers 17 residues. From germline, CDR1 is PRHDT and CDR2 FYEKMQ (reference sequence). CDR3 loop: CASSNGLAGPNTGELFF. The DNA for the CDR3 is TGTGCCAGCAGTAATGGACTAGCGGGACCGAACACCGGGGAGCTGTTTTTT. The entire variable domain, with the rest obtained from reference TRBV13 and TRBJ2-2, is as follows: AAGVIQSPRHLIKEKRETATLKCYPIPRHDTVYWYQQGPGQDPQFLISFYEKMQSDKGSIPDRFSAQQFSDYHSELNMSSLELGDSALYFCASSNGLAGPNTGELFFGEGSRLTVL.

In DNA form, the CDR3 reads TGTGCCAGCAGCCCACAGGAGGGTCTAACGCAGTTCTTC. Protein sequence: CASSPQEGLTQFF. This chain joins TRBV9 and TRBJ2-1, with a weak D call TRBD2 (6 bases). CDR1 SGDLS and CDR2 YYNGEE come from the germline V gene. Trimming stripped 4 bases from V and 12 bases from J, with 17 bases between. The CDR3 is 13 residues long.

The V and J genes are TRBV27 and TRBJ2-7, with 12 bases that match TRBD2. The CDR3 length is 18 residues. Germline V lookup: CDR1 MNHEY, CDR2 SMNVEV (reference sequence). V shed 5 bases and J 0 bases; nucleotides not matched to a gene: 11. This CDR3 reads CASSPPRGLAGHSYEQYF. CDR3 DNA sequence: TGTGCCAGCAGTCCGCCCCGGGGACTAGCGGGCCACTCCTACGAGCAGTACTTC.

The CDR3 protein is CASSPGTATLNYGYTF. CDR3 nucleotides: TGTGCCAGCAGCCCCGGGACAGCAACCTTAAACTATGGCTACACCTTC. The chain couples TRBV9 to TRBJ1-2; 7 bases map to TRBD1. V lost 4 bases and J lost 2; bases outside the gene matches: 11. The CDR3 is 16 amino acids. Germline V lookup: CDR1 SGDLS, CDR2 YYNGEE.

The J gene is TRBJ2-3, the V gene TRBV5-6; 16 bases are shared with TRBD2. Germline lookup yields CDR1 SGHDT and CDR2 YYEEEE. This CDR3 spans 17 amino acids. The ends lost 0 bases at V and 6 bases at J; junction bases unmatched: 4. The CDR3 sequence: CASSLGGLAGGRDTQYF. The CDR3 DNA reads TGTGCCAGCAGCTTGGGGGGACTAGCGGGAGGGCGCGATACGCAGTATTTT.

The chain links TRBV6-5 to TRBJ1-2; 7 bases are a match to TRBD1. V gave up 2 bases and J gave up 4 bases; unmatched junction bases: 10. The V gene's germline CDR1 is MNHEY and CDR2 SVGAGI. The CDR3 contains 16 residues. In DNA, the CDR3 is TGTGCCAGCAGTTACGCCCCTCGGGGACAGATCTATGGCTACACCTTC. Amino acids: CASSYAPRGQIYGYTF.

This clone was detected only once. The J gene is TRBJ2-5, the V gene TRBV6-1; tentative D call: TRBD1 (6 bases). The J call is uncertain, as TRBJ2-7 better fits the DNA end. The CDR3 runs 13 residues. Germline CDR1 is MNHNS and CDR2 is SASEGT. The CDR3 coding sequence is TGTGCCAGCAGACGGGACAACTACTACGAGCAGTACTTC. It translates to CASRRDNYYEQYF.

J is TRBJ2-1 and V is TRBV19; 9 nucleotides agree with TRBD2. V lost 0 bases and J lost 3; bases outside the gene matches: 3. The CDR3 consists of 16 residues. Germline V lookup: CDR1 LNHDA, CDR2 SQIVND (reference sequence). As DNA, the CDR3 is TGTGCCAGTAGTATAGAAGCGGGAGGATTCTACAATGAGCAGTTCTTC. Protein sequence: CASSIEAGGFYNEQFF.

The chain joins TRBV5-1 to TRBJ2-7; 9 nucleotides align to TRBD2. CDR3 length: 15 amino acids. The junction had 7 bases not matched to a gene; V was cut back by 4 bases and J by 2 bases. CDR1 is SGHRS, CDR2 YFSETQ, per germline. The CDR3 is CASSPGTSRTYEQYF. For the CDR3, the DNA is TGCGCCAGCAGCCCCGGGACTAGCCGAACCTACGAGCAGTACTTC.